What follows are 24 T cell receptor beta chains derived from one specimen sequenced in a study of control samples from healthy donors and cancer patients. Assay used: immunoSEQ multiplex PCR; TCRdb lists only in-frame clones, some missing. The data show about 15,000 clones, with around 87% seen just once and under 14% held by the top ten. The source material was PBMCs. The receptors originated from a woman in her seventies with colorectal cancer.

This chain uses TRBV2 with TRBJ2-1; 8 bases are a match to TRBD2. CDR3 length: 15 residues. V shed 6 bases, J shed 1 base, and the junction held 5 bases outside the gene matches. Looked up from germline, CDR1 is SNHLY and CDR2 is FYNNEI. CDR3 loop: CASSVSSGSYNEQFF. CDR3 nucleotides: TGTGCCAGCAGCGTGTCTAGCGGGTCCTACAATGAGCAGTTCTTC.

The chain couples TRBV7-2 to TRBJ2-2, with D tentatively TRBD2 (6 bases). The CDR3 totals 14 residues. With 5 bases removed from V and 7 bases from J, the gap between germline ends came to 14 bases. Per germline, CDR1 SGHTA and CDR2 FQGNSA. For the CDR3, the DNA is TGTGCCAGCAGCCCCCGACTAGAGGGCGGGGAGCTGTTTTTT. Its translation: CASSPRLEGGELFF. The whole variable domain, filled in from reference TRBV7-2 and TRBJ2-2, reads GAGVSQSPSNKVTEKGKDVELRCDPISGHTALYWYRQSLGQGLEFLIYFQGNSAPDKSGLPSDRFSAERTGGSVSTLTIQRTQQEDSAVYLCASSPRLEGGELFFGEGSRLTVL.

The chain uses TRBV4-1 and TRBJ2-7; TRBD2 aligns across 10 bases. Germline trimming cut 0 bases from V and 5 bases from J; bases unmatched to any gene: 10. The CDR3 covers 17 residues. Germline V CDR1 and CDR2: MGHRA, YSYEKL. For the CDR3, the DNA is TGCGCCAGCAGCCAAGATTTAGGAGCGGGGGGGCTCAACGAGCAGTACTTC. Its translation is CASSQDLGAGGLNEQYF.

The chain couples TRBV7-2 to TRBJ2-2, with 15 bases fitting TRBD2. The CDR3 sequence is 19 residues long. After removal of 5 bases from V and 5 bases from J, the junction contained 12 bases not matched to a gene. Per the germline V gene, CDR1 is SGHTA and CDR2 is FQGNSA. CDR3 coding DNA: TGTGCCAGCAGCATCTCCGGGACTAGCGGGGGGCGAATAACCGGGGAGCTGTTTTTT. Its translation is CASSISGTSGGRITGELFF.

This clone has just a few counts. This sequence joins TRBV2 and TRBJ2-7; D may be TRBD2 (6 bases). Germline V gene data show CDR1 as SNHLY and CDR2 as FYNNEI. This CDR3 has 12 residues. V lost 5 bases and J 3 bases, leaving 8 bases between the germline ends. CDR3 loop: CASSLGLYEQYF. For the CDR3, the DNA is TGTGCCAGCAGTTTGGGACTCTACGAGCAGTACTTC. The complete variable domain, with remaining parts taken from reference TRBV2 and TRBJ2-7, reads EPEVTQTPSHQVTQMGQEVILRCVPISNHLYFYWYRQILGQKVEFLVSFYNNEISEKSEIFDDQFSVERPDGSNFTLKIRSTKLEDSAMYFCASSLGLYEQYFGPGTRLTVT.

This rearrangement joins TRBV6-2 or TRBV6-3 to TRBJ1-1; 7 nucleotides line up with TRBD1. Unmatched junction bases numbered 4, after V lost 5 bases and J lost 1 base. The V gene's germline CDR1 is MNHEY and CDR2 SVGEGT. The CDR3 runs 14 residues. This CDR3 reads CASSKRGPNTEAFF. Written as DNA, the CDR3 is TGTGCCAGCAGTAAAAGGGGGCCGAACACTGAAGCTTTCTTT.

This rearrangement joins TRBV9 to TRBJ2-5, with unresolved D. Trimming stripped 0 bases from V and 1 base from J, with 10 bases between. This CDR3 region has 15 residues. CDR1 is SGDLS, CDR2 YYNGEE, per germline. CDR3 bases: TGTGCCAGCAGCGTAGTAGTAGGCCCCCAAGAGACCCAGTACTTC. It translates to CASSVVVGPQETQYF.

The V gene is TRBV9, the J gene TRBJ1-1, with 8 bases lining up with TRBD1. V dropped 3 bases and J dropped 4; count of bases not matched to a gene: 8. CDR3 length: 15 residues. The germline V gene encodes CDR1 SGDLS and CDR2 YYNGEE. The CDR3 nucleotides read TGTGCCAGCAGCGCCCAGGGGGCTACGGGCACTGAAGCTTTCTTT. Translating it yields CASSAQGATGTEAFF.

The genes are TRBV14 and TRBJ2-2, with 8 bases lining up with TRBD1. Trimming cost V 3 bases and J 2 bases; bases outside gene matches: 5. This CDR3 region has 16 residues. Germline V gene data show CDR1 as SGHDN and CDR2 as FVKESK. The CDR3 nucleotides are TGTGCCAGCAGCCAGAGACAGGGGTTCAACACCGGGGAGCTGTTTTTT. Translation gives CASSQRQGFNTGELFF.

The gene calls are TRBV18 and TRBJ1-5; a possible D gene is TRBD1 (5 bases). Per the germline V gene, CDR1 is KGHSH and CDR2 is LQKENI. The CDR3 loop spans 17 amino acids. V lost 3 bases, J lost 7 bases, and 22 bases lay in between. The CDR3 DNA reads as TGTGCCAGCTCACCCCCTGGGGCAGGTGGCGGTAACCAGCCCCAGCATTTT. Its translation: CASSPPGAGGGNQPQHF.

This clone was counted only a few times. V is TRBV30 and J is TRBJ1-6; D gene unclear. The ends were cut back, 3 bases at V and 9 bases at J, with 12 bases in the middle. The CDR3 has 13 residues. The germline CDR1 and CDR2 sequences are GTSNPN and SVGIG (reference sequence). The CDR3 coding sequence is TGTGCCTGGAGGGGAAGTACCGGTTCACCCCTCCACTTT. Translating it yields CAWRGSTGSPLHF.

This clone was seen just once. CDR3 loop: CASSPRDTPGEQFF. CDR3 nucleotides: TGTGCCAGCAGCCCCCGGGACACACCGGGTGAGCAGTTCTTC. This sequence joins TRBV9 and TRBJ2-1; tentatively, D is TRBD1 (6 bases). In germline, CDR1 is SGDLS, CDR2 YYNGEE. The CDR3 spans 14 residues. V lost 4 bases, J lost 9 bases, and 17 bases lay in between.

The V gene is TRBV7-2, the J gene TRBJ2-1, with a possible D match to TRBD1 (5 bases). CDR3 length equals 15 residues. CDR1 and CDR2 (germline): SGHTA, FQGNSA. The germline V and J ends were trimmed by 5 bases and 4 bases, with 15 bases remaining between them. In nucleotides, the CDR3 is TGTGCCAGCAGCCCCTGGCTGGACACTTACAATGAGCAGTTCTTC. Its translation: CASSPWLDTYNEQFF.

The chain links TRBV19 to TRBJ1-5; possible D gene TRBD1, 5 bases. Germline CDR1 reads LNHDA; CDR2 reads SQIVND (reference sequence). The V gene lost 4 bases and the J gene lost 2 bases, with 6 bases spanning the gap. CDR3 length: 13 residues. CDR3 bases: TGTGCCAGTAGTAGGGGCGGCAATCAGCCCCAGCATTTT. It yields the protein CASSRGGNQPQHF.

The rearrangement joins TRBV18 to TRBJ1-4, with D unclear. CDR1 and CDR2 from the germline V gene are KGHSH and LQKENI. CDR3 size: 15 residues. Deletions cut 2 bases from V and 0 bases from J, with 7 bases between. CDR3 DNA sequence: TGTGCCAGCTCACCAGTCCCGGCAACTAATGAAAAACTGTTTTTT. Protein: CASSPVPATNEKLFF.

The rearrangement joins TRBV7-7 to TRBJ2-3; 9 bases are a match to TRBD1. Germline V gene data show CDR1 as SSHAT and CDR2 as FNYEAQ (reference sequence). With V trimmed by 5 bases and J by 4 bases, 10 bases remained unmatched. The CDR3 is 16 amino acids. CDR3 in amino acids: CASSPGGDRVADTQYF. The CDR3 DNA sequence: TGTGCCAGCAGCCCTGGCGGGGACAGGGTAGCAGATACGCAGTATTTT.

The chain is built from TRBV3-1 (or the pseudogene TRBV3-2) and TRBJ1-2; D uncertain. Trimming removed 2 bases from V and 5 bases from J, with 15 bases in between. In germline, CDR1 is LGHDT, CDR2 YNNKEL (reference sequence). The CDR3 covers 15 residues. In DNA, the CDR3 is TGTGCCAGCAGCCAAAGTTCGACAAGGGCTTATGGCTACACCTTC. Translating gives CASSQSSTRAYGYTF.

The chain combines TRBV6-5 with TRBJ2-5; 9 bases line up with TRBD2. There are 16 residues in the CDR3. CDR1 is MNHEY, CDR2 SVGAGI, per germline. The V and J ends lost 0 bases and 4 bases, in that order; junction bases with no gene match: 6. The CDR3 coding sequence is TGTGCCAGCAGTTACTCGCTAGCGGGGACACTAGAGACCCAGTACTTC. The encoded protein is CASSYSLAGTLETQYF.

Note on this clone: The same CDR3 also results from other DNA sequences found in this sample. The chain has TRBV29-1 and TRBJ2-3; no clear D. This CDR3 has 14 amino acids. V lost 3 bases and J 1 base, leaving 11 bases between the germline ends. Germline values: CDR1 SQVTM, CDR2 ANQGSEA. The CDR3 DNA is TGCAGCGTTGACCACCCGCAGGGCACAGATACGCAGTATTTT. It is translated as CSVDHPQGTDTQYF.

Only a few counts were recorded for this clone. J is TRBJ2-1 and V is TRBV5-4, with unresolved D. CDR3 length: 16 residues. With 0 bases removed from V and 2 bases from J, the gap between germline ends came to 12 bases. In germline, CDR1 is SGHNT, CDR2 YYREEE (reference sequence). CDR3 coding DNA: TGTGCCAGCAGCTTGGGGCTTCTCTGGGCCTACAATGAGCAGTTCTTC. Protein sequence: CASSLGLLWAYNEQFF.

CDR3 DNA sequence: TGCGCCAGCAGCCAAGATAGCGTTCACGGGGAGCTGTTTTTT. Residues: CASSQDSVHGELFF. The chain combines TRBV4-3 with TRBJ2-2; D might be TRBD2 (5 bases). Germline CDR1 LGHNA, CDR2 YSLEER. V was clipped by 0 bases and J by 7 bases, with 9 bases between them. This CDR3 is 14 amino acids long.

CDR3 region: CAVGGDYGYTF. The CDR3, as DNA: TGTGCCGTAGGGGGGGACTATGGCTACACCTTC. The chain combines TRBV6-5 with TRBJ1-2; D is possibly TRBD1 (6 bases). The germline CDR1 and CDR2 sequences are MNHEY and SVGAGI. Between the trimmed V and J ends, which lost 11 bases and 3 bases, there was a span of 10 bases. This CDR3 region has 11 residues.

The V gene is TRBV19, the J gene TRBJ1-4; 9 bases fit TRBD1. With 4 bases clipped from V and 8 bases from J, the junction kept 5 bases outside the gene matches. From germline, CDR1 is LNHDA and CDR2 SQIVND (reference sequence). The CDR3 is made up of 14 amino acids. CDR3 protein: CASSKGQGLEKLFF. CDR3 nucleotide sequence: TGTGCCAGTAGTAAGGGACAGGGTTTAGAAAAACTGTTTTTT.

The chain links TRBV19 to TRBJ2-3; a possible D gene is TRBD1 (5 bases). The V gene's germline CDR1 is LNHDA and CDR2 SQIVND (reference sequence). The V and J ends lost 5 bases and 1 base respectively, with 13 bases between them. CDR3 length: 15 residues. CDR3 in DNA: TGTGCCAGTAGTGCACCAGGGTCAGGCACAGATACGCAGTATTTT. Its translation is CASSAPGSGTDTQYF.